Below are 8 T cell receptor beta chains sequenced from a single sample in a study of human T cells and chemical hapten exposure. Time point reported: pre-sensitization, week 0. Treatment here: therapeutic diphenylcyclopropenone sensitization with weekly scalp DPC. TCRdb itself ran the RACE reads through MiXCR, one entry per CDR3 protein. The data contain around 300,000 distinct CDR3 sequences, over 5% of them singletons. The specimen comprised whole blood, sampled in connection with sensitization to the hapten diphenylcyclopropenone (DPC). The source is a woman under 30 with alopecia areata. Some clones in this sample may be carry-over from other donors' samples.

Ten or more counts support this clonotype. The rearrangement uses TRBV29-1 and TRBJ1-1; tentative D call: TRBD1 (6 bases). Germline V gene sequence: CDR1 SQVTM, CDR2 ANQGSEA. Between the trimmed V and J ends, which lost 5 bases and 1 base, there was a span of 11 bases. The CDR3 is 13 residues long. CDR3 protein: CSVIRTENTEAFF. DNA for the CDR3: TGCAGCGTTATAAGGACAGAGAACACTGAAGCTTTCTTT.

This clonotype was observed a handful of times. This rearrangement joins TRBV10-3 to TRBJ2-3; TRBD1 or TRBD2 may be the D gene (5 bases each). The CDR3 covers 19 residues. The V and J ends lost 0 bases and 0 bases respectively, with 19 bases between them. The V gene's germline CDR1 is ENHRY and CDR2 SYGVKD. This CDR3 reads CAISESHPGTAVSTDTQYF. CDR3 coding DNA: TGTGCCATCAGTGAGTCACACCCTGGGACGGCCGTTAGCACAGATACGCAGTATTTT.

V is TRBV7-2 and J is TRBJ1-6; weak D call: TRBD1 (5 bases). From germline, CDR1 is SGHTA and CDR2 FQGNSA. Trimming cost V 3 bases and J 10 bases, with 22 bases left between them. The CDR3 contains 17 residues. In DNA form, the CDR3 reads TGTGCCAGCAGCTTTATATATCAGGGAGCCCGGGGGTCACCCCTCCACTTT. Translation gives CASSFIYQGARGSPLHF.

This clonotype was found many times. The chain couples TRBV29-1 to TRBJ1-4; 7 bases map to TRBD1. The CDR3 consists of 14 residues. The V segment lost 0 bases and the J segment 8 bases; nucleotides outside the gene matches: 6. CDR1 is SQVTM, CDR2 ANQGSEA, per germline. CDR3 bases: TGCAGCGTTGAAGATAGGACAGGCAGGGAAAAACTGTTTTTT. Residues: CSVEDRTGREKLFF.

This clonotype was seen a few times. The rearrangement joins TRBV7-2 to TRBJ2-1; D gene uncertain. Deletions cut 5 bases from V and 3 bases from J, with 14 bases between. Per the germline V gene, CDR1 is SGHTA and CDR2 is FQGNSA. The CDR3 runs to 15 residues. The CDR3, as DNA: TGTGCCAGCAGCCCTACAGACGGAATCTACAATGAGCAGTTCTTC. Protein product: CASSPTDGIYNEQFF. The whole variable domain, filled in from reference TRBV7-2 and TRBJ2-1, reads GAGVSQSPSNKVTEKGKDVELRCDPISGHTALYWYRQSLGQGLEFLIYFQGNSAPDKSGLPSDRFSAERTGGSVSTLTIQRTQQEDSAVYLCASSPTDGIYNEQFFGPGTRLTVL.

This clonotype was seen many times. V and J are TRBV12-3 or TRBV12-4 and TRBJ2-5; 9 bases are a match to TRBD2. With 7 bases clipped from V and 4 bases from J, the junction kept 4 bases outside the gene matches. The CDR3 totals 13 residues. The CDR3 region has the DNA TGTGCCAGCACTTTTAGCGGGGGAGAGACCCAGTACTTC. Its translation: CASTFSGGETQYF.

This clonotype was detected only a few times. The chain is built from TRBV3-1 and TRBJ2-1; D gene uncertain. Trimming removed 0 bases from V and 4 bases from J, with 10 bases in between. CDR3 length equals 15 residues. Per the germline V gene, CDR1 is LGHDT and CDR2 is YNNKEL (reference sequence). The CDR3 protein is CASSQDHGGYNEQFF. The CDR3 DNA is TGTGCCAGCAGCCAAGACCATGGTGGGTACAATGAGCAGTTCTTC.

This clonotype has more than one count but fewer than ten. The chain links TRBV5-4 to TRBJ1-1, with 7 positions matching TRBD1. From germline, CDR1 is SGHNT and CDR2 YYREEE (reference sequence). J lost 0 bases, V lost 0 bases, and 8 bases had no gene match. The CDR3 consists of 17 residues. The CDR3 sequence is CASSLGRGQFMNTEAFF. DNA for the CDR3: TGTGCCAGCAGCTTGGGACGGGGACAGTTCATGAACACTGAAGCTTTCTTT.